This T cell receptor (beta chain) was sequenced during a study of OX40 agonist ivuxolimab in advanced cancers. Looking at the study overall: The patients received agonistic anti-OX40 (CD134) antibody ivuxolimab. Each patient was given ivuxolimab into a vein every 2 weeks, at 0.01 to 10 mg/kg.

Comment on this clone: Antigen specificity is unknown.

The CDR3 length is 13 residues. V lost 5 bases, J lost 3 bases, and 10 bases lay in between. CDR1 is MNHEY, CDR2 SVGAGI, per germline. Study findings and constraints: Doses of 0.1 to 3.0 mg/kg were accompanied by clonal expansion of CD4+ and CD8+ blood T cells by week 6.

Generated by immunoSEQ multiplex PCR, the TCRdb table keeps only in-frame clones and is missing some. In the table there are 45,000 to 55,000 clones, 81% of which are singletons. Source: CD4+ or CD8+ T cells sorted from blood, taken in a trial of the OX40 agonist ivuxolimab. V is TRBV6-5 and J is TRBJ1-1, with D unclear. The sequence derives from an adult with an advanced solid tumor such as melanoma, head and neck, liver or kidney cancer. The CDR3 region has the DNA TGTGCCAGCAGTCCTGGACTTTACACTGAAGCTTTCTTT. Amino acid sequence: CASSPGLYTEAFF.